This T cell receptor (beta chain) is from a study of T cell repertoires in cytomegalovirus infection. TCRdb itself ran the reads through MiXCR, one entry per CDR3 protein. This sample has about 190,000 distinct CDR3 sequences; approximately 30% occur once, and the top ten carry roughly 32%. The CDR3 extends over 19 amino acids. V was shortened by 0 bases and J by 4 bases, with 24 bases between the two germline ends. This chain uses TRBV23-1 with TRBJ1-2, with D perhaps matching TRBD1 (5 bases). TRBV23-1 is noted as an ORF with a role that remains uncertain. The TCR was taken from a human donor in good health (CMV status not recorded). Some clones in this sample may be carry-over from other donors' samples. The material sequenced was PBMCs. CDR3 sequence (DNA): TGCGCCAGCAGTCAATCTGCCCCTTGGGGCGGGGCCCCCGTCTATGGCTACACCTTC. Encoded protein: CASSQSAPWGGAPVYGYTF.